This T cell receptor (beta chain) is from a study of PD-1 blockade in mismatch repair-deficient tumors. Whole-study context: Patients had approximately 11 mismatch repair-deficient cancer types and were previously treated and progressing.

Study-level findings and limits: Rapid post-treatment expansion, then contraction, generally preceding radiologic response, marked tumor-resident clones.

Of note for this clone: Its antigen is not known.

TCRdb keeps only in-frame clones here, not all; method: immunoSEQ multiplex PCR. The sample holds approximately 130,000 clones, about 86% seen once. Trimming removed 2 bases at V and 2 bases at J, with 4 bases between. This CDR3 comprises 11 residues. From germline, CDR1 is DFQATT and CDR2 SNEGSKA (reference sequence). Every patient had mismatch repair deficiency by PCR or immunohistochemistry. A few pembrolizumab responders had their TCRs sequenced. The clonotype was recovered from an adult with mismatch repair-deficient cancer. Here the sequenced sample was peripheral blood, taken 44 weeks after starting pembrolizumab. This sequence joins TRBV20-1 and TRBJ2-7; no firm D call. The CDR3 bases are TGCAGTGCTAGAAGGACCTACGAGCAGTACTTC. This sequence encodes CSARRTYEQYF.